The clone carrying this T cell receptor (beta chain) was observed at least ten times. What it recognizes is unknown. The CDR3 runs to 15 residues. V lost 4 bases and J lost 2, with 15 bases in between. CDR1 and CDR2 from the germline V gene are SGHRS and YFSETQ. The sample comes from a study of neurological immune-mediated disorders. Synthesis of cDNA was performed by 5'RACE using 10-nucleotide random UMIs. Every sequencing run gave over 190 million TCR-beta sequences, taken from 15-18 subjects. From the 5' RACE reads, TCRdb called clonotypes with MiXCR, one entry per CDR3 protein. This table has about 44,000 distinct CDR3 sequences, 20% to 25% appearing once. Time point described: technical triplicate 3. Study-wide findings and caveats: None of the CDR3 amino acid sequences in expanded clones turned up in more than one subject, which points to private repertoires in all groups.

The J gene is TRBJ2-5, the V gene TRBV5-1; possible D gene TRBD2, 5 bases. The material sequenced was PBMCs. This receptor was identified in a man aged 60-69 years with HTLV-1-associated myelopathy (HAM/TSP). CDR3 sequence reads: CASSPGWDGQETQYF. The CDR3 DNA reads as TGCGCCAGCAGCCCGGGATGGGATGGACAAGAGACCCAGTACTTC.